The entry below describes one TCR beta chain. The conserved final phenylalanine or tryptophan is absent from the CDR3, which likely points to a read error. It is unclear where the CDR3 begins or ends on the DNA, so no DNA is shown, and the CDR3 is as TCRdb lists it. The data were taken from a study of tumor-infiltrating lymphocytes in oesophageal squamous cell carcinoma. The CDR3 is 18 amino acids long, termini counted. Germline V gives CDR1 SGHTA, CDR2 FQGTGA. Using its own MiXCR run on the PCR reads, TCRdb lists one record per CDR3 protein. The sample contains about 17,000 distinct CDR3 sequences, roughly 40% of which appear only once.

The V gene is TRBV7-3, the J gene TRBJ2-7; no DNA check was done on the table's D call, TRBD1. Sequenced sample: normal esophageal tissue next to the tumor. The receptor was derived from a female donor with esophageal squamous cell carcinoma. This CDR3 reads CASSLMGQGAVNEQFFGS.